Shown below are 22 T cell receptor beta chains from a single sample sequenced in a study of identical twins. TCRdb redid the calling of the 5' RACE reads with MiXCR, one entry per CDR3 protein. The sample has fewer than 450,000 distinct CDR3 sequences, about 9% seen once. The sequenced sample was naive T cells sorted from blood. Receptors were obtained from a woman aged 50 to 65 in good health.

This clonotype was seen repeatedly, ten times or more. The chain combines TRBV6-2 or TRBV6-3 with TRBJ2-7; 7 nucleotides line up with TRBD2. In germline, CDR1 is MNHEY, CDR2 SVGEGT. The CDR3 runs to 15 residues. The trim removed 2 bases at V and 1 base at J, leaving 5 bases unmatched. The CDR3 nucleotides are TGTGCCAGCAGTTACGGGCTAGCGGTATCCTACGAGCAGTACTTC. Its protein is CASSYGLAVSYEQYF.

This rearrangement joins TRBV24-1 to TRBJ2-5; no reliable D call. V shed 4 bases and J shed 2 bases, with 7 bases lying between them. The CDR3 is 13 residues long. The germline gives CDR1 KGHDR, CDR2 SFDVKD. The CDR3 loop reads CATSETLQETQYF. CDR3 DNA sequence: TGTGCCACCAGTGAAACTTTACAAGAGACCCAGTACTTC.

In this sample, this clonotype turned up many times. The chain uses TRBV7-2 and TRBJ1-1; D is undetermined. The CDR3 is made up of 11 amino acids. The V gene's germline CDR1 is SGHTA and CDR2 FQGNSA. V was trimmed by 5 bases and J by 4 bases, leaving 5 bases between them. For the CDR3, the DNA is TGTGCCAGCAGCCCCATCACTGAAGCTTTCTTT. This sequence encodes CASSPITEAFF.

CDR3 nucleotides: TGCAGTGCCCCTGGGGGCATGTATGGAGGGGGGACGCAGTATTTT. It is translated as CSAPGGMYGGGTQYF. The chain uses TRBV20-1 and TRBJ2-3; D is tentatively TRBD1 or TRBD2 (6 bases each). Germline V gene sequence: CDR1 DFQATT, CDR2 SNEGSKA (reference sequence). V dropped 6 bases and J dropped 9 bases, with 25 bases sitting between them. CDR3 length: 15 residues.

The chain links TRBV5-1 to TRBJ2-7; D remains unclear. CDR1 is SGHRS, CDR2 YFSETQ, per germline. V was shortened by 0 bases and J by 5 bases, with 9 bases between the two germline ends. This CDR3 region has 13 residues. DNA for the CDR3: TGCGCCAGCAGCTTGGCGCTAGATAACGAGCAGTACTTC. As protein: CASSLALDNEQYF.

The table lists this clonotype with many counts. The V and J genes are TRBV12-3 or TRBV12-4 and TRBJ2-7, with D perhaps matching TRBD2 (6 bases). V shed 2 bases and J shed 4 bases, with 12 bases lying between them. This CDR3 region has 14 residues. The CDR3 bases are TGTGCCAGCAGTTTATACGGGAGCACTTACGAGCAGTACTTC. Encoded protein: CASSLYGSTYEQYF.

The rearrangement uses TRBV20-1 and TRBJ2-3; 10 nucleotides align to TRBD2. The V gene's germline CDR1 is DFQATT and CDR2 SNEGSKA (reference sequence). V lost 1 base to trimming and J lost 4 bases; unmatched junction nucleotides: 8. This CDR3 is 16 amino acids long. CDR3 bases: TGCAGTGCTAGAGGGGGCCAACTAGCGGGGCCAGATACGCAGTATTTT. The encoded protein is CSARGGQLAGPDTQYF.

The chain recombines TRBV19 with TRBJ1-2; no reliable D call. V dropped 9 bases and J dropped 4 bases, with 12 bases sitting between them. The germline gives CDR1 LNHDA, CDR2 SQIVND (reference sequence). The CDR3 covers 12 residues. Here the CDR3 reads CASVLLVYGYTF. The DNA for the CDR3 is TGTGCCAGCGTACTACTTGTCTATGGCTACACCTTC.

Many counts were recorded for this clonotype. The J gene is TRBJ2-6, the V gene TRBV10-1, with no clear D. Trimming removed 8 bases at V and 0 bases at J, with 5 bases between. Germline lookup yields CDR1 WNHNN and CDR2 SYGVQD (reference sequence). The CDR3 extends over 13 amino acids. CDR3 residues: CASSASGANVLTF. In DNA form, the CDR3 reads TGCGCCAGCTCTGCCTCTGGGGCCAACGTCCTGACTTTC.

The gene calls are TRBV25-1 and TRBJ2-2; D is uncertain. The CDR3 spans 14 residues. The germline CDR1 and CDR2 sequences are MGHDK and SYGVNS. V dropped 2 bases and J dropped 5 bases, with 9 bases sitting between them. CDR3 in amino acids: CASSERAITGELFF. The CDR3 nucleotides are TGTGCCAGCAGTGAACGCGCCATTACCGGGGAGCTGTTTTTT.

This clonotype showed up many times. The genes are TRBV5-1 and TRBJ1-1; no clear D. V dropped 4 bases and J dropped 4 bases, with 8 bases sitting between them. The CDR3 extends over 12 amino acids. Germline V gene sequence: CDR1 SGHRS, CDR2 YFSETQ. CDR3 region: CASSRAGTEAFF. In DNA form, the CDR3 reads TGCGCCAGCAGCAGGGCCGGCACTGAAGCTTTCTTT.

This clonotype was counted only a few times. The chain carries TRBV29-1 and TRBJ2-3, with no clear D. CDR1 SQVTM and CDR2 ANQGSEA come from the germline V gene. V was cut by 7 bases and J by 2 bases, with 4 bases left in between. The CDR3 is 10 amino acids. The CDR3 DNA is TGCAGCGGATTCACAGATACGCAGTATTTT. Protein sequence: CSGFTDTQYF.

This clonotype was counted between two and nine times. The rearrangement links TRBV6-1 to TRBJ1-1; TRBD1 aligns across 10 bases. The CDR3 is 14 amino acids. After removal of 9 bases from V and 5 bases from J, the junction contained 9 bases not matched to a gene. Looked up from germline, CDR1 is MNHNS and CDR2 is SASEGT. The CDR3 DNA reads as TGTGCCAGTCCCGGGACAGGGGTACGGACTGAAGCTTTCTTT. This gives the protein CASPGTGVRTEAFF.

This clonotype was seen at least ten times. The chain employs TRBV9 and TRBJ2-2; 7 bases line up with TRBD2. V lost 3 bases, J lost 9 bases, and 2 bases stayed unmatched. This CDR3 contains 12 residues. Germline V gives CDR1 SGDLS, CDR2 YYNGEE. The CDR3 sequence is CASSGEGWELFF. CDR3 sequence (DNA): TGTGCCAGCAGCGGGGAGGGGTGGGAGCTGTTTTTT.

V gene TRBV11-2 combines with J gene TRBJ1-1; D is unclear. Germline values: CDR1 SGHAT, CDR2 FQNNGV. V lost 3 bases and J 1 base, leaving 9 bases between the germline ends. CDR3 size: 14 residues. The CDR3 DNA reads TGTGCCAGCAGCTTGGGCATGGGGAACACTGAAGCTTTCTTT. This gives the protein CASSLGMGNTEAFF.

This clonotype was seen at least ten times. The chain couples TRBV5-5 to TRBJ2-7; no clear D gene. This CDR3 comprises 12 residues. V gave up 0 bases and J gave up 6 bases, with 7 bases separating them. Germline V gene sequence: CDR1 SGHKS, CDR2 YYEKEE (reference sequence). CDR3 in amino acids: CASSLVGGEQYF. The CDR3, as DNA: TGTGCCAGCAGCTTGGTCGGCGGCGAGCAGTACTTC.

A few counts support this clonotype. The V and J genes are TRBV6-4 and TRBJ2-5; unclear D gene. This CDR3 contains 13 residues. V was cut by 4 bases and J by 5 bases, with 11 bases left in between. Germline V CDR1 and CDR2: MRHNA, SNTAGT. The CDR3 sequence is CASSVWVGETQYF. CDR3 DNA: TGTGCCAGCAGTGTCTGGGTCGGCGAGACCCAGTACTTC.

The genes are TRBV5-1 and TRBJ1-1, with 7 bases fitting TRBD1. V dropped 0 bases and J dropped 6; count of bases not matched to a gene: 2. In germline, CDR1 is SGHRS, CDR2 YFSETQ. The CDR3 covers 13 residues. The CDR3 reads CASSLVGQPEAFF. The CDR3 DNA follows: TGCGCCAGCAGCTTGGTGGGACAGCCTGAAGCTTTCTTT.

This clonotype was seen only a few times. The V gene is TRBV18, the J gene TRBJ2-2; TRBD1 or TRBD2 may be the D gene (5 bases each). With 6 bases removed from V and 6 bases from J, the gap between germline ends came to 20 bases. This CDR3 contains 16 residues. In germline, CDR1 is KGHSH, CDR2 LQKENI. The CDR3 loop is CASSLDGAQLAGELFF. Written as DNA, the CDR3 is TGTGCCAGCTCCCTGGATGGGGCGCAACTAGCCGGGGAGCTGTTTTTT. The full variable domain, in which reference TRBV18 and TRBJ2-2 provide the parts outside the CDR3, is NAGVMQNPRHLVRRRGQEARLRCSPMKGHSHVYWYRQLPEEGLKFMVYLQKENIIDESGMPKERFSAEFPKEGPSILRIQQVVRGDSAAYFCASSLDGAQLAGELFFGEGSRLTVL.

This clonotype was seen many times. The chain employs TRBV19 and TRBJ2-7; D is ambiguous. V was clipped by 5 bases and J by 3 bases, with 5 bases between them. Per germline, CDR1 LNHDA and CDR2 SQIVND (reference sequence). The CDR3 has 11 residues. CDR3 in DNA: TGTGCCAGTAGTGGTTTCTACGAGCAGTACTTC. Its translation: CASSGFYEQYF.

A remark on this clonotype: The junction departs from the called germline gene at one end, perhaps through a read error. The CDR3 protein is CASSQEAGVAGVSFEQYF. The CDR3 DNA sequence: TGCGCCAGCAGCCAAGAAGCCGGAGTAGCGGGAGTTTCCTTCGAGCAGTACTTC. The chain uses TRBV4-1 and TRBJ2-7; the match to TRBD2 covers 9 bases. The CDR3 is 18 residues long. CDR1 and CDR2 from the germline V gene are MGHRA and YSYEKL.

Only a few counts were recorded for this clonotype. The V gene is TRBV14, the J gene TRBJ1-2; possible D gene TRBD1, 6 bases. Trimming pared 3 bases from V and 11 bases from J, leaving 10 bases between. CDR3 length equals 11 residues. Germline V gene sequence: CDR1 SGHDN, CDR2 FVKESK. CDR3 DNA sequence: TGTGCCAGCAGCCACGGACAGTGGTACACCTTC. Its translation: CASSHGQWYTF.